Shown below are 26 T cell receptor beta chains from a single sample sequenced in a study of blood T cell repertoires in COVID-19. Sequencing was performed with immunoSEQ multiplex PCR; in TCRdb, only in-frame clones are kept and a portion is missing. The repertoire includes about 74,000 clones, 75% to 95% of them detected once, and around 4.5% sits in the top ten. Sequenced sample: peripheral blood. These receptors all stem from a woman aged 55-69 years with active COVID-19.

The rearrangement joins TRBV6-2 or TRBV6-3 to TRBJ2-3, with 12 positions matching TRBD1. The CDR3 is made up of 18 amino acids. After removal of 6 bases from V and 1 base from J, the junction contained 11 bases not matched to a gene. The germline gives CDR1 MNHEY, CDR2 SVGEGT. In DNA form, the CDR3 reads TGTGCCAGCAGCCGGGACAGGGGGCGCCTAGCGGGCACAGATACGCAGTATTTT. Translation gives CASSRDRGRLAGTDTQYF.

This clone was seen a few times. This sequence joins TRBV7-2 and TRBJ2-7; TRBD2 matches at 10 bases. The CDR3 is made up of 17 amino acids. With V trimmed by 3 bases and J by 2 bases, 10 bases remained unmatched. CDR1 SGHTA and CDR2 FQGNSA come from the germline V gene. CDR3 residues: CASSLASGSNSPYEQYF. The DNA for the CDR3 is TGTGCCAGCAGCTTGGCTAGCGGGAGTAACAGCCCCTACGAGCAGTACTTC.

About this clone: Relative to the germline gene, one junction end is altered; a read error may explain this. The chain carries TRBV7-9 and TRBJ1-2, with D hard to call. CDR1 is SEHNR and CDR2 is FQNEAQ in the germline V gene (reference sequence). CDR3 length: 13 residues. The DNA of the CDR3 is TGTGCCAGCAGCTTAATCGGCGGTGGTGGCTACATCTTC. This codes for CASSLIGGGGYIF.

The CDR3 here is CASPPERDRVYTGELFF. Written as DNA, the CDR3 is TGCGCCAGCCCTCCCGAAAGGGACAGGGTTTACACCGGGGAGCTGTTTTTT. The J gene is TRBJ2-2, the V gene TRBV23-1, with 9 bases fitting TRBD1. TRBV23-1 is labeled an ORF, and its function is uncertain. The CDR3 spans 17 residues. Losses at the gene ends were 8 bases for V and 3 bases for J; bases not matched to a gene: 13.

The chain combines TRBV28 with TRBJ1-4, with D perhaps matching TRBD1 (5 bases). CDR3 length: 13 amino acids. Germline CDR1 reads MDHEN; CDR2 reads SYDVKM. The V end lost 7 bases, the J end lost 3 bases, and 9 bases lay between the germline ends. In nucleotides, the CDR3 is TGTGCCAGCAAGCCAGGGTCTAATGAAAAACTGTTTTTT. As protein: CASKPGSNEKLFF.

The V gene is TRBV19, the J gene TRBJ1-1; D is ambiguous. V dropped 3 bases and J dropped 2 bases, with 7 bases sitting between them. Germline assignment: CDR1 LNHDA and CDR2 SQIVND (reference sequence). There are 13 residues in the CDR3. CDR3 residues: CASSIGGNTEAFF. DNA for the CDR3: TGTGCCAGTAGTATCGGCGGTAACACTGAAGCTTTCTTT.

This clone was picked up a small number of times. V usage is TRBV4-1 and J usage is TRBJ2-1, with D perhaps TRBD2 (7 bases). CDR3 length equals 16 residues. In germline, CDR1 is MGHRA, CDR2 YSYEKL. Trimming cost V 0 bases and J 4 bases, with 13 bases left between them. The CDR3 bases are TGCGCCAGCAGCCAAGAGACTAGCAGGGGATACAATGAGCAGTTCTTC. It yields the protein CASSQETSRGYNEQFF.

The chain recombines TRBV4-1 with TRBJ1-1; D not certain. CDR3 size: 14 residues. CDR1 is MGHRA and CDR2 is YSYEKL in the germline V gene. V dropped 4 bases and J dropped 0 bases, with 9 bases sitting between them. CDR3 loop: CASSPPNLNTEAFF. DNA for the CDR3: TGCGCCAGCAGCCCCCCCAATTTGAACACTGAAGCTTTCTTT.

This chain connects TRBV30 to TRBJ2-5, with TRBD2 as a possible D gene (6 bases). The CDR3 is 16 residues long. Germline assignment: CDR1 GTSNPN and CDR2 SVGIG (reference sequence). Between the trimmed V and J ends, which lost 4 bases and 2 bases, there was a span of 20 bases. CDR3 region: CAWTPGYRREQETQYF. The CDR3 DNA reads TGTGCCTGGACCCCGGGCTACCGGAGGGAGCAAGAGACCCAGTACTTC.

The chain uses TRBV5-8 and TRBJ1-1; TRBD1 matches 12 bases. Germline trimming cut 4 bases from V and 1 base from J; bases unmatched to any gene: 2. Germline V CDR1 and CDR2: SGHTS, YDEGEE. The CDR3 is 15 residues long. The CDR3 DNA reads TGTGCCAGCAGCAGGGGACAGGGGGCGAACACTGAAGCTTTCTTT. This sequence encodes CASSRGQGANTEAFF.

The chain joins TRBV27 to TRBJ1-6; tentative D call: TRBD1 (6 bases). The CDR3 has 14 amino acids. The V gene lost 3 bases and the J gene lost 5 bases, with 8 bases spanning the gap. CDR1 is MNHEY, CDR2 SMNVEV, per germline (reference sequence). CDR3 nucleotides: TGTGCCAGCAGTTTCCCAGGGGATAATTCACCCCTCCACTTT. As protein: CASSFPGDNSPLHF.

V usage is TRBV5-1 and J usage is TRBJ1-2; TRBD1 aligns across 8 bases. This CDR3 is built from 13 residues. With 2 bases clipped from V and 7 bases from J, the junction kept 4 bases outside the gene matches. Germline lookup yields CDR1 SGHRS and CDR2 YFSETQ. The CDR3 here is CASSLGQGGGYTF. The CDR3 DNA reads TGCGCCAGCAGCTTAGGACAGGGAGGTGGCTACACCTTC. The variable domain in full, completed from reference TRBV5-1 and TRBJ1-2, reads KAGVTQTPRYLIKTRGQQVTLSCSPISGHRSVSWYQQTPGQGLQFLFEYFSETQRNKGNFPGRFSGRQFSNSRSEMNVSTLELGDSALYLCASSLGQGGGYTFGSGTRLTVV.

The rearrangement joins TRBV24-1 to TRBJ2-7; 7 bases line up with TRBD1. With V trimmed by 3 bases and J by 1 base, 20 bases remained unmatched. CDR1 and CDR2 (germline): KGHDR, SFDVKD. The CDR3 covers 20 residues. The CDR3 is CATSDLVSGQRTGLSYEQYF. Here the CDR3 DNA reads TGTGCCACCAGTGATCTCGTCAGCGGCCAGAGGACAGGCCTATCCTACGAGCAGTACTTC.

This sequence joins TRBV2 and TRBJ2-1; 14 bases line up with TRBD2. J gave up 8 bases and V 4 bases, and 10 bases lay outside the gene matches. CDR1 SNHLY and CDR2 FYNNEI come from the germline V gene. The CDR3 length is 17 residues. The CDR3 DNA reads TGTGCCAGCAGTGCCGGGACTAGCGGGAGTAGGACGGATGAGCAGTTCTTC. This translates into CASSAGTSGSRTDEQFF.

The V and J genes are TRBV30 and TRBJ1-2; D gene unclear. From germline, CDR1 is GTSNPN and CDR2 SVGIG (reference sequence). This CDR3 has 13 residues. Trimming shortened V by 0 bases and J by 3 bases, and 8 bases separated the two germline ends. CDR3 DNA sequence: TGTGCCTGGAGTGTACGGTCCGACTATGGCTACACCTTC. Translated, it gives CAWSVRSDYGYTF.

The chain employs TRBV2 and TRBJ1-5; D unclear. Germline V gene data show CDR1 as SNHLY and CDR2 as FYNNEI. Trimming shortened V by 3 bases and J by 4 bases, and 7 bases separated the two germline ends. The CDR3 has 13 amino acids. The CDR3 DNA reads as TGTGCCAGCAGTGAGAGATCGAATCAGCCCCAGCATTTT. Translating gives CASSERSNQPQHF.

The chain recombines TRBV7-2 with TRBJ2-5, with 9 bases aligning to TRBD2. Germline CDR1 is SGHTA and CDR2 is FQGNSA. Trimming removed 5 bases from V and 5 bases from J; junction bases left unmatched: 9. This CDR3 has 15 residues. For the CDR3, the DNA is TGTGCCAGCAGCCCTCCGGGACTAGCTCGCGAGACCCAGTACTTC. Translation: CASSPPGLARETQYF.

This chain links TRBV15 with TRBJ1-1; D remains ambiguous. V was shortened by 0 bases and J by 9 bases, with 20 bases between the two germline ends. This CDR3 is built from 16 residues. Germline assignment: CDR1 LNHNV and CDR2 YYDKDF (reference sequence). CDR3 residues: CATSRDGGRTHAQAFF. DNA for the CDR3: TGTGCCACCAGCAGAGATGGTGGGAGGACCCATGCCCAAGCTTTCTTT. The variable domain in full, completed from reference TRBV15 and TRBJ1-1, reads DAMVIQNPRYQVTQFGKPVTLSCSQTLNHNVMYWYQQKSSQAPKLLFHYYDKDFNNEADTPDNFQSRRPNTSFCFLDIRSPGLGDTAMYLCATSRDGGRTHAQAFFGQGTRLTVV.

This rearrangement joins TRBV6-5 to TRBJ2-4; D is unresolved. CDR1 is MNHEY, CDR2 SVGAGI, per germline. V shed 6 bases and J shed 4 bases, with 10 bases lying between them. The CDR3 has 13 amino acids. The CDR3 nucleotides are TGTGCCAGCAGAGAGGCGATTAAAAACATTCAGTACTTC. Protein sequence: CASREAIKNIQYF.

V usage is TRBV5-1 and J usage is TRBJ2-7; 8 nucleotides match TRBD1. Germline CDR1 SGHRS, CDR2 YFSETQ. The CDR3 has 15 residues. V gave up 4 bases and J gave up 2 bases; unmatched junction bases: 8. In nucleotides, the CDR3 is TGCGCCAGCAGCCTAGACGGACAGGGACCCTACGAGCAGTACTTC. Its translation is CASSLDGQGPYEQYF.

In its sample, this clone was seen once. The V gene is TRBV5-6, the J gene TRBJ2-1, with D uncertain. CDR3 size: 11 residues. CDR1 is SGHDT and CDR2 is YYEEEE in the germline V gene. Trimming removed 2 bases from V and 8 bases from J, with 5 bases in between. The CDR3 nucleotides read TGTGCCAGCAGCTTCCGGGATGAGCAGTTCTTC. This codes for CASSFRDEQFF.

The CDR3 DNA reads as TGCGCCAGCAGCTCCTTAGCGGAAGATACGCAGTATTTT. This codes for CASSSLAEDTQYF. The chain uses TRBV5-1 and TRBJ2-3, with a possible D match to TRBD2 (6 bases). The V end lost 3 bases, the J end lost 5 bases, and 10 bases lay between the germline ends. The CDR3 loop spans 13 amino acids. Germline assignment: CDR1 SGHRS and CDR2 YFSETQ.

The CDR3 region is CASSLALQGAKYF. The CDR3 bases are TGTGCCAGCAGCTTAGCGCTCCAGGGTGCCAAGTACTTC. The gene calls are TRBV7-9 and TRBJ2-7; perhaps TRBD1 as D (5 bases). The CDR3 runs to 13 residues. Germline values: CDR1 SEHNR, CDR2 FQNEAQ (reference sequence). With 0 bases removed from V and 11 bases from J, the gap between germline ends came to 14 bases.

The CDR3 loop reads CASPTGAGANVLTF. In nucleotides, the CDR3 is TGTGCCTCTCCTACAGGGGCTGGGGCCAACGTCCTGACTTTC. The V and J genes are TRBV30 and TRBJ2-6, with TRBD1 matching over 7 bases. This CDR3 has 14 amino acids. Unmatched junction bases numbered 5, after V lost 7 bases and J lost 2 bases. CDR1 and CDR2 from the germline V gene are GTSNPN and SVGIG (reference sequence). The complete variable domain, with remaining parts taken from reference TRBV30 and TRBJ2-6, reads SQTIHQWPATLVQPVGSPLSLECTVEGTSNPNLYWYRQAAGRGLQLLFYSVGIGQISSEVPQNLSASRPQDRQFILSSKKLLLSDSGFYLCASPTGAGANVLTFGAGSRLTVL.

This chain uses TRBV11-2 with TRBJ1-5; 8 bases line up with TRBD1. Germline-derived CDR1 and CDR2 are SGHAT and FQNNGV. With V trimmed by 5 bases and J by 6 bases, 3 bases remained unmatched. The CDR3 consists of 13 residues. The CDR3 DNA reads TGTGCCAGCAGCCCAGACAGGGGTCAGCCCCAGCATTTT. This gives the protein CASSPDRGQPQHF.

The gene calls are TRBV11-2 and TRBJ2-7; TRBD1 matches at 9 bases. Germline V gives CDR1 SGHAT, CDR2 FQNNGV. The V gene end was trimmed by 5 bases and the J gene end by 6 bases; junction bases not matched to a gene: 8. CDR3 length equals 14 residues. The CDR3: CASSVTGGVTEQYF. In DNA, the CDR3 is TGTGCCAGCAGCGTGACAGGGGGAGTAACCGAGCAGTACTTC.